These T cell receptor beta chains were read from a single sample in a study of cytomegalovirus exposure and HLA in healthy donors. Assay used: immunoSEQ multiplex PCR; TCRdb lists only in-frame clones, some missing. The sample shows roughly 100,000 clones, roughly three quarters of them seen only once. The sample consisted of PBMCs. These receptor sequences come from a male donor in good health and CMV-seropositive. CDR3s leave out the opening cysteine and the closing phenylalanine or tryptophan.

TRBJ1-5 TRBV27 ASSMRMLDQPQH
TRBJ2-7 TRBV14 ASSVRLASEQY
TRBJ2-5 TRBV19 ASSILGQQETQY
TRBJ2-4 TRBV2 ASTPGQGIAKNIQY
TRBJ2-7 TRBV28 ASRLQGADEQY
TRBJ1-5 TRBV7-9 ASSSGTGGGQPQH
TRBJ1-2 TRBV2 ASSSHTESGGYT
TRBJ1-3 TRBV2 ASSEVGRAGNTIY
TRBJ2-4 TRBV2 ASSEPAGGLY
TRBJ2-7 TRBV28 ASSLGLAGAISYEQY
. TRBV6-5 ASSLGRGTSEQY
TRBJ1-2 TRBV6-1 ASSDTGRGIGYT
TRBJ1-4 TRBV11-2 ASSPSGQGGEKLF
TRBJ2-2 TRBV29-1 SVRRGTSGYANTGELF
TRBJ2-1 TRBV28 ASNPGQGDNEQF
TRBJ2-3 TRBV4-2 ASSQVTGTSVGADTQY
TRBJ2-5 TRBV10-3 AISDPGHHPTQY
TRBJ2-2 TRBV7-2 ASSLGQGTGELF
TRBJ2-6 TRBV11-2 ASSPLWGGLSSGANVLT
TRBJ2-7 TRBV5-1 ASREGASFYEQY
TRBJ1-6 TRBV6-5 ASSYSVRGLSPLH
TRBJ2-7 TRBV5-5 ASSKQDRGYEQY
TRBJ2-7 TRBV19 ASSTQDRGLYEQY
TRBJ2-3 TRBV5-1 ASSLLLEGDTQY
TRBJ2-7 TRBV2 ASRGGPHEQY
. TRBV28 ASSSPGFQSYEQY
TRBJ1-4 TRBV19 ASSDRTGIGSEKLF
TRBJ2-4 TRBV4-3 ASSKTTSGADIQY
TRBJ2-7 TRBV7-8 ASSLSGSRPYEQY
TRBJ2-2 TRBV2 ASTSEKNTGELF
TRBJ2-5 TRBV7-9 ASSPSPKGAQY
TRBJ2-7 TRBV5-1 ASSLAGSGAVGY
TRBJ2-1 TRBV4-3 ASSQDTGSSYNEQF
TRBJ2-5 TRBV11-3 ASSSPGGQETQY
TRBJ1-2 TRBV4-2 ASSQESGTGRGYGYT
TRBJ2-7 TRBV2 ASRVGTSVTYEQY
TRBJ2-1 TRBV7-7 ASSLAAAGINEQF
TRBJ1-1 TRBV28 ASTSGQGAWTEAF
TRBJ1-1 TRBV6-6 ASNPDSREAF